This T cell receptor beta chain was sequenced for a study of blood T cell repertoires in COVID-19. Study context: Sites across the United States, Italy and Spain contributed samples from acute and convalescent COVID-19. In each case, the material was cDNA or gDNA derived from T cells, B-cell-depleted T cells, or PBMCs.

In the authors' workflow: Reference gene primers were amplified, and this amplification served to estimate nucleated cell counts. Clones were sequenced by immunoSEQ multiplex PCR, and TCRdb holds only the in-frame ones, with some missing. V, J and clone size were drawn from that table, and D and trimming were deduced from the DNA. Of 200,000 to 250,000 clones in the sample, approximately 87% were seen once. V shed 1 base, J shed 4 bases, and the junction held 2 bases outside the gene matches. The CDR3 is made up of 16 amino acids. Germline V gene lookup returns CDR1 MDHEN and CDR2 SYDVKM. Material for sequencing was peripheral blood. This TCR derives from a man in his 60s with acute or convalescent COVID-19. This sequence joins TRBV28 and TRBJ2-1; the match to TRBD2 covers 12 bases. The CDR3 loop reads CASSLLTSGRYNEQFF. Here the CDR3 DNA reads TGTGCCAGCAGTTTATTGACTAGCGGGAGATACAATGAGCAGTTCTTC.